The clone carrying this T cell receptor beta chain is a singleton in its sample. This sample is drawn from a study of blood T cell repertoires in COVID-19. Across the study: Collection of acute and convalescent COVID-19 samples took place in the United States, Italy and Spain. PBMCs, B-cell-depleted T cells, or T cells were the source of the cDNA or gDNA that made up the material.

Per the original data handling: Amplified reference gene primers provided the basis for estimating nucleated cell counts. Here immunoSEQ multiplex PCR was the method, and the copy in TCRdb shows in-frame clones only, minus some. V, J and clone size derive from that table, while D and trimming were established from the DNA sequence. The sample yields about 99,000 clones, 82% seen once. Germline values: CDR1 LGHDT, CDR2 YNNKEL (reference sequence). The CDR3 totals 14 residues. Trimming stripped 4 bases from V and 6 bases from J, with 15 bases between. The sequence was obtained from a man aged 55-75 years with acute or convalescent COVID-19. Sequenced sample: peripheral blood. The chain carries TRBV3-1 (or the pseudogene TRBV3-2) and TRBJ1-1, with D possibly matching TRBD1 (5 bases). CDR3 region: CASSRKTVAPEAFF. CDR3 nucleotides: TGTGCCAGCAGCCGGAAGACAGTGGCCCCTGAAGCTTTCTTT.